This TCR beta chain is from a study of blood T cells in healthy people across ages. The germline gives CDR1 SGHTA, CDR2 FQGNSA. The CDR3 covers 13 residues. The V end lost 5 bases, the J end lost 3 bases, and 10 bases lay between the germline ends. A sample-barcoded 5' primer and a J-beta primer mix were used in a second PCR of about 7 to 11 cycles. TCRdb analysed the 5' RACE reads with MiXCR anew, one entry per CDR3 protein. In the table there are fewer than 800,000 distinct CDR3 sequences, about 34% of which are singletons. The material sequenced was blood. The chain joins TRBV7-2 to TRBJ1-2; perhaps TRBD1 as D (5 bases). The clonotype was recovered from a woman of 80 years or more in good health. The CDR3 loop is CASSVQGHYGYTF. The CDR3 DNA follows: TGTGCCAGCAGCGTTCAGGGCCACTATGGCTACACCTTC.